This section outlines one T cell receptor (beta chain) sequence together with its context. Its antigen remains unidentified. Germline CDR1 and CDR2: LNHDA and SQIVND (reference sequence). This CDR3 spans 17 amino acids. V gave up 6 bases and J gave up 0 bases, with 20 bases separating them. The time point: persistent/refractory GD, antithyroid drugs over 5 years with positive TRAb. PBMC-extracted RNA yielded the TCR library. It was by American Thyroid Association guidelines that Graves' disease was diagnosed. The collection involved drawing approximately 9.9 milliliters of peripheral blood into EDTA tubes. The data stem from a study of regulatory T cells in long-lasting Graves disease. Library construction for TCR beta used iRepertoire HTBI primers and Arm-PCR of CDR3 regions. TCRdb recomputed calls from the multiplex PCR reads with MiXCR, one row per CDR3 protein. The sample carries around 460,000 distinct CDR3 sequences, under 25% recorded once.

General study points: Persistent disease samples used TRBV28, TRBJ1-2 and TRBJ2-5 preferentially.

This sequence was found in a female donor with Graves disease. Sequenced here: peripheral blood mononuclear cells (PBMCs), sampled when the disease was refractory, from a patient treated with antithyroid drugs. The V and J genes are TRBV19 and TRBJ1-1, with D tentatively TRBD1 (5 bases). The CDR3 bases are TGTGCCAGTAGCCCGAACGAACCCGGGACGGTGAACACTGAAGCTTTCTTT. Translation: CASSPNEPGTVNTEAFF. Together with reference TRBV19 and TRBJ1-1, the CDR3 gives the full variable domain: DGGITQSPKYLFRKEGQNVTLSCEQNLNHDAMYWYRQDPGQGLRLIYYSQIVNDFQKGDIAEGYSVSREKKESFPLTVTSAQKNPTAFYLCASSPNEPGTVNTEAFFGQGTRLTVV.